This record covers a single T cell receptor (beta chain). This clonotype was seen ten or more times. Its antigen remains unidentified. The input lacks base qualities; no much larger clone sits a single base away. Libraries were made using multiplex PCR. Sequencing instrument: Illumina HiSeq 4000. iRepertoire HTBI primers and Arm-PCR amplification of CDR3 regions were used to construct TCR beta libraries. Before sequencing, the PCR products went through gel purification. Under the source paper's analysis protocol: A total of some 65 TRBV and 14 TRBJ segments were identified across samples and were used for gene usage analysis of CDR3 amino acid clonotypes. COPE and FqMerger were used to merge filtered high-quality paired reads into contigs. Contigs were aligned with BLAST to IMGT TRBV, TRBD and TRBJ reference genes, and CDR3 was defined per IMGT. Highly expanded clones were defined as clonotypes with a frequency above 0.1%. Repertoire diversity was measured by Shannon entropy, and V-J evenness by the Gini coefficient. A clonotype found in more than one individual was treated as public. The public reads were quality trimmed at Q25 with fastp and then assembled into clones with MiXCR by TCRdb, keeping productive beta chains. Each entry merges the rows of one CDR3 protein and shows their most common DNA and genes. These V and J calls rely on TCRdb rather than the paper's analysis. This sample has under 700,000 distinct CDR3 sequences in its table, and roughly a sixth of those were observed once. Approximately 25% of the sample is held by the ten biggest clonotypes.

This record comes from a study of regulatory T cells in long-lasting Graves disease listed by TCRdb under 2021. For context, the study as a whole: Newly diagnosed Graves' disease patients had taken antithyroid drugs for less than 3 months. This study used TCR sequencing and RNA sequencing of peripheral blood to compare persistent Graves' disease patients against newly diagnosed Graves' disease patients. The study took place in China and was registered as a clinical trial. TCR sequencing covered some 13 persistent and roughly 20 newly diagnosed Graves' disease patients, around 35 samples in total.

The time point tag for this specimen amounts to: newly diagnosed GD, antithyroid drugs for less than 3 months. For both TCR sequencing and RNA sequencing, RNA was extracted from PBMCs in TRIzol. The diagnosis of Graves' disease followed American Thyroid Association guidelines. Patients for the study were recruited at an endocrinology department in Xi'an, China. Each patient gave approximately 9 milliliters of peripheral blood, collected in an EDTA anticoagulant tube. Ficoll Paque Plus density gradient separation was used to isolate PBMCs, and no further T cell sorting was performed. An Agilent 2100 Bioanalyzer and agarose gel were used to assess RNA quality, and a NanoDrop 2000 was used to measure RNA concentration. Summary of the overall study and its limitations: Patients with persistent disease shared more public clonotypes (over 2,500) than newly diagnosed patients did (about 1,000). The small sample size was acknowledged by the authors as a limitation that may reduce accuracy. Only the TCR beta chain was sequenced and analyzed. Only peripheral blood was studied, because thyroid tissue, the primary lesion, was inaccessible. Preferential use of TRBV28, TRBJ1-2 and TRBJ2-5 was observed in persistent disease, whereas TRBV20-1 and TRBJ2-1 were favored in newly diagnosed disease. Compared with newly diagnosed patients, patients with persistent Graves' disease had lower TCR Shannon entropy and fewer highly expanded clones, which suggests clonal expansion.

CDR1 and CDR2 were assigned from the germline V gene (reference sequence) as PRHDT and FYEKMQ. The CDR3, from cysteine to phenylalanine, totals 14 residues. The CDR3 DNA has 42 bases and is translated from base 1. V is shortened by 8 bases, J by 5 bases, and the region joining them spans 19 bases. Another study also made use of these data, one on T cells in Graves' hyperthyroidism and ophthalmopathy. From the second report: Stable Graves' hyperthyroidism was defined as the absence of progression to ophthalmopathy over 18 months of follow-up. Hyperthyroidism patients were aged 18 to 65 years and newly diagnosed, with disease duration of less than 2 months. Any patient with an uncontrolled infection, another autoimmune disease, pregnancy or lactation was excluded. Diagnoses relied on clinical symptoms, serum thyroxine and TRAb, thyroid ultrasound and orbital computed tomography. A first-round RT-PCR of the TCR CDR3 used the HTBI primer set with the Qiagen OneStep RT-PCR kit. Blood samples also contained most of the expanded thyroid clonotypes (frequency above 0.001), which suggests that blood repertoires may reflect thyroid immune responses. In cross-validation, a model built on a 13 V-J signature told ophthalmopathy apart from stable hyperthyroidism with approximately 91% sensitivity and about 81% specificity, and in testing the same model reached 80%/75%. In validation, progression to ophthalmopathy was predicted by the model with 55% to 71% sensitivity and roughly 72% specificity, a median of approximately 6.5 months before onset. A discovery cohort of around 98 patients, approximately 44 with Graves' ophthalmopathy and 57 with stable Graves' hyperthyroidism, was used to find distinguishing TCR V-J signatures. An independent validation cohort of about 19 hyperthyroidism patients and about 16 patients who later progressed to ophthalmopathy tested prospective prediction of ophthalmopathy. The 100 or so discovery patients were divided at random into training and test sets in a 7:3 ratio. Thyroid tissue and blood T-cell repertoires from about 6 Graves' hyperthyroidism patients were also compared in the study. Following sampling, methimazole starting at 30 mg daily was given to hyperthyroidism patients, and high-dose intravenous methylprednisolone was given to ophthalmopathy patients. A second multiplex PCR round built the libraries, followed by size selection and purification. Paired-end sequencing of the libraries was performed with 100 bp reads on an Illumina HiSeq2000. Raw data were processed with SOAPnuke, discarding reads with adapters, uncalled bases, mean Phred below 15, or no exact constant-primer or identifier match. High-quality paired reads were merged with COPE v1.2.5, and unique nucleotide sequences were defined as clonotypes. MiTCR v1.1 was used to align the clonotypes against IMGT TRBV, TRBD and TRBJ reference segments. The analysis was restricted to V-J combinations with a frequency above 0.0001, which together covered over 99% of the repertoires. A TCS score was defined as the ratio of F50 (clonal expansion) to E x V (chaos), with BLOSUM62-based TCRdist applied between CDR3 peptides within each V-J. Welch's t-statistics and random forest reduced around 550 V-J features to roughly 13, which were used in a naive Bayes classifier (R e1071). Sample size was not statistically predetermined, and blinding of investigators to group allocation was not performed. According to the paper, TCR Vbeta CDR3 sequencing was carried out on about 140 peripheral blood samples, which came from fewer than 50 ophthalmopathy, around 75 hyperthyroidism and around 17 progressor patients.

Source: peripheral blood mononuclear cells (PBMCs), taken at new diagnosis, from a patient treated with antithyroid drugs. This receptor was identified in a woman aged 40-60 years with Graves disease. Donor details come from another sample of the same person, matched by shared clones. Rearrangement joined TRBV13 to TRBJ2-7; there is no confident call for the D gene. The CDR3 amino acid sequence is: CASHQWAPDDEQYF. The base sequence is TGTGCCAGCCACCAGTGGGCTCCGGATGACGAGCAGTACTTC.